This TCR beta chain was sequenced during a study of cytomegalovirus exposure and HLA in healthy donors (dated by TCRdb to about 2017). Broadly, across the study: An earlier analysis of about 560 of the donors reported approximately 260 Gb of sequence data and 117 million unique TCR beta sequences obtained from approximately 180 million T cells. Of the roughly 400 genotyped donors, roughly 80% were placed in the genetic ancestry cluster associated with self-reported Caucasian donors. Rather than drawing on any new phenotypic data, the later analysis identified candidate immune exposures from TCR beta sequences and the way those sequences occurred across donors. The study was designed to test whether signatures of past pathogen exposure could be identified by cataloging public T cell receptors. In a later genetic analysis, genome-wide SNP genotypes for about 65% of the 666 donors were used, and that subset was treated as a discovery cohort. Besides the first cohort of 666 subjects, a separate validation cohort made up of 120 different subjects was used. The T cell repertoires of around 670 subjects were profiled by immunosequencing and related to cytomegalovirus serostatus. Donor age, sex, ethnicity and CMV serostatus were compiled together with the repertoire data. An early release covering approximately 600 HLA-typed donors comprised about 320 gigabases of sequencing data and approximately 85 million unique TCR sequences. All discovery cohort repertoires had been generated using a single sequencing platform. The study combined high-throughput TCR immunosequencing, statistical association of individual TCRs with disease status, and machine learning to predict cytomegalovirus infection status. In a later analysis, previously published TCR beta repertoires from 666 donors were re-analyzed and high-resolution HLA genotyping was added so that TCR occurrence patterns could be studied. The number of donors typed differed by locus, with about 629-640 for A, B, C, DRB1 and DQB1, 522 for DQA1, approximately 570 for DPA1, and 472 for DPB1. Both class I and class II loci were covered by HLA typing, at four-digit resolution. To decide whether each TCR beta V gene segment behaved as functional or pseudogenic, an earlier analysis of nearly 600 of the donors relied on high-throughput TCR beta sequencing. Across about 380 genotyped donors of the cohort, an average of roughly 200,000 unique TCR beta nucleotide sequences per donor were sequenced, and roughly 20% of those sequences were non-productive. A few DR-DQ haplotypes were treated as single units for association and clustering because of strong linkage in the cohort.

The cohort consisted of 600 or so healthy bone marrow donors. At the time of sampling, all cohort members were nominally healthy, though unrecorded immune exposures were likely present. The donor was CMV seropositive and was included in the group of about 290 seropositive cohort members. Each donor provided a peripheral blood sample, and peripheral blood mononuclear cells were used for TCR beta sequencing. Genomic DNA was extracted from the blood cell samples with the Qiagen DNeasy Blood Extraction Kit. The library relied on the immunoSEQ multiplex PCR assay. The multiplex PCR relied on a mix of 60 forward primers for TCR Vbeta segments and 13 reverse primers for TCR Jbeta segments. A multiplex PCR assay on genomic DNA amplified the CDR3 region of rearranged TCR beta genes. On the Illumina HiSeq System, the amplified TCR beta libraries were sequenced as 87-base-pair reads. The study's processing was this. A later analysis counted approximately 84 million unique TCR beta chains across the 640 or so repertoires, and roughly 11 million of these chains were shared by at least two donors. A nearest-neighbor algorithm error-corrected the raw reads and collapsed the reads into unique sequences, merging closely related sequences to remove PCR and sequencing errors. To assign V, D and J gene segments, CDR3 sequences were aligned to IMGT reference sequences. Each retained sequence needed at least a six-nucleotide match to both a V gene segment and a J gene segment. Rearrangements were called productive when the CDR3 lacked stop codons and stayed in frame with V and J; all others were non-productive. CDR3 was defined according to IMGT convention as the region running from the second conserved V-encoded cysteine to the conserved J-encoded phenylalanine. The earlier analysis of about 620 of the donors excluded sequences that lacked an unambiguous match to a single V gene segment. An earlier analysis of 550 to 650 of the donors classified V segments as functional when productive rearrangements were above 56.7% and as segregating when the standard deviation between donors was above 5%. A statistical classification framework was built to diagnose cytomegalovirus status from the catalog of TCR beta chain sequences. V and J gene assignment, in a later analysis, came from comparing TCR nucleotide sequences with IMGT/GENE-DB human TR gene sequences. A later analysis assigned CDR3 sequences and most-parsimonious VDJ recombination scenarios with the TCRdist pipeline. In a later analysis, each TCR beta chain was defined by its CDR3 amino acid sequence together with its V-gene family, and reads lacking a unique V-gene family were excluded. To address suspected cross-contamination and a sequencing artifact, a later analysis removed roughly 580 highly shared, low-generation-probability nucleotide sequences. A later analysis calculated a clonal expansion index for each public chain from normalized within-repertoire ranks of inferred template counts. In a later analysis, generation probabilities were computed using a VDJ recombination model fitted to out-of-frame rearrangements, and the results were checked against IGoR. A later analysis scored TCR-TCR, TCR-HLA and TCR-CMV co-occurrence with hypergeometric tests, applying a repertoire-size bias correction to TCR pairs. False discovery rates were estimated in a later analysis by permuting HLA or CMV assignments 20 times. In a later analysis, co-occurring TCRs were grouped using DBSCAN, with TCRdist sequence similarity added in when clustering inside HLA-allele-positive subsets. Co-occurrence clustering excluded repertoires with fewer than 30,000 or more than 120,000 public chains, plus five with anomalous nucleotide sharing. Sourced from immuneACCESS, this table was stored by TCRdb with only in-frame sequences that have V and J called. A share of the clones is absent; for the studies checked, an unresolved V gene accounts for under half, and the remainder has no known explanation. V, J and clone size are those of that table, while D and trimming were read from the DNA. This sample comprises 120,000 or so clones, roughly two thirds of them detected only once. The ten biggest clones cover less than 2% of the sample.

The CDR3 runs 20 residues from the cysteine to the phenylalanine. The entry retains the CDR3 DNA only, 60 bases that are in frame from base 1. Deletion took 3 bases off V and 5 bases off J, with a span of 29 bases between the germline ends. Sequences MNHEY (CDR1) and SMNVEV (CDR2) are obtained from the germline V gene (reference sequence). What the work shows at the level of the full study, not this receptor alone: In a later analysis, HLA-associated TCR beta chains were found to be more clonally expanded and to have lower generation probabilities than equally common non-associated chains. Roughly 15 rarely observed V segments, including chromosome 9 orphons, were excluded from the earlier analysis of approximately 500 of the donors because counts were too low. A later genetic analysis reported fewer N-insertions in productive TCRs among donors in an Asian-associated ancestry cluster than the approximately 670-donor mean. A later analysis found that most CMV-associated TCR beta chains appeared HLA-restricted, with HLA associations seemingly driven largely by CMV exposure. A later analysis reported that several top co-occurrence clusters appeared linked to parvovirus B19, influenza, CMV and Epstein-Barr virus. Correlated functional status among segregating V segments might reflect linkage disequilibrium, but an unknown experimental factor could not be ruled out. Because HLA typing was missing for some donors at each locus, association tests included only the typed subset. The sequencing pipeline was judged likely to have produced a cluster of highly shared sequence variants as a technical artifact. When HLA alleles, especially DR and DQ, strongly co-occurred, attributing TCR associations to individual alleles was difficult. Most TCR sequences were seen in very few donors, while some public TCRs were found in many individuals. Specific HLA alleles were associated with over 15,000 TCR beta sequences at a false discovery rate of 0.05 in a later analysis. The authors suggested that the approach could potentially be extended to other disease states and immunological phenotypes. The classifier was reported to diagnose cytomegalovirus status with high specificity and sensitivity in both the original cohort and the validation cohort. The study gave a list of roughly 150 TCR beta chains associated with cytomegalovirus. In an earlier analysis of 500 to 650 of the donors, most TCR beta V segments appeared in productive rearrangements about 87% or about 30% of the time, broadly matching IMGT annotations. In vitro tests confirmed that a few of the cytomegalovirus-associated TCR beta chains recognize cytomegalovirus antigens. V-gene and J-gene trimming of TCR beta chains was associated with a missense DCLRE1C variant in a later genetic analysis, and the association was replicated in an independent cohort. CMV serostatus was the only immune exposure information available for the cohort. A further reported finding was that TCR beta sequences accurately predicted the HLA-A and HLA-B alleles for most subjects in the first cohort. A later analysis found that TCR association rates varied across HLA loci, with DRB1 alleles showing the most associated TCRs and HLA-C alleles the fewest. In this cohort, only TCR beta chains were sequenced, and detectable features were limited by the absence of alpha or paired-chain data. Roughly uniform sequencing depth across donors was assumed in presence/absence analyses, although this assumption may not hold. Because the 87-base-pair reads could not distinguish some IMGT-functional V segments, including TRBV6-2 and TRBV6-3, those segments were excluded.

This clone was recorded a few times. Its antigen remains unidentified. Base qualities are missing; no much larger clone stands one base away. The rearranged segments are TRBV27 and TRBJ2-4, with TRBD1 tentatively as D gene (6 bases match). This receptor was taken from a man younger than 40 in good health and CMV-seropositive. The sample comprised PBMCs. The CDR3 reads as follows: CASSFSLAAGEGGLENIQYF. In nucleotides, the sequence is TGTGCCAGCAGTTTTTCTCTGGCCGCAGGGGAAGGTGGCCTTGAAAACATTCAGTACTTC.